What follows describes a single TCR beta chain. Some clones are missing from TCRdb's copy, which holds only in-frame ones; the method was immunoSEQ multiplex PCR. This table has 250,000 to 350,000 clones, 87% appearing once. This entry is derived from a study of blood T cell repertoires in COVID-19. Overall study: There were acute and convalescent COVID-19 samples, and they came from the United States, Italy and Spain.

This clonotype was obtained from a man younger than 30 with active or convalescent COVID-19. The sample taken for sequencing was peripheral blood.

CDR3 sequence (DNA): TGTGCTAGTGGTTTGAGTCGTGGGGGGGCCTGGACCGGGGAGCTGTTTTTT. This gives the protein CASGLSRGGAWTGELFF. The rearrangement links TRBV12-5 to TRBJ2-2, with D tentatively TRBD2 (7 bases). CDR1 is LGHNT, CDR2 FRNRAP, per germline. Between the trimmed V and J ends, which lost 2 bases and 5 bases, there was a span of 18 bases. This CDR3 is built from 17 residues.